The entry that follows covers one TCR beta chain sequence. The germline gives CDR1 MNHEY, CDR2 SMNVEV (reference sequence). This CDR3 region has 14 residues. The J segment lost 5 bases and the V segment lost 6 bases, leaving 9 bases of the junction unmatched. In the original analysis: How many nucleated cells were present was estimated from reference gene primer amplification. Libraries were prepared by immunoSEQ multiplex PCR; TCRdb keeps only in-frame clonotypes and omits some of them. That table furnishes V, J and clone size, whereas the DNA furnished D and trimming. The table has 140,000 to 150,000 clones, 84% seen once. This record comes from a study of blood T cell repertoires in COVID-19. Whole-study context: Researchers got acute and convalescent COVID-19 samples from the United States, Italy and Spain. In each case, the material was cDNA or gDNA derived from T cells, B-cell-depleted T cells, or PBMCs.

The sequence derives from a man in his sixties with active or convalescent COVID-19. Sequenced input: peripheral blood. The V and J genes are TRBV27 and TRBJ1-2; 7 positions match TRBD1. CDR3 sequence: CASRPGTAKYGYTF. CDR3 nucleotide sequence: TGTGCCAGCAGACCTGGGACAGCAAAATATGGCTACACCTTC.